The rows below give T cell receptor beta chains drawn from one sample of a study of Graves' ophthalmopathy and Graves' hyperthyroidism. A single record per CDR3 protein comes from TCRdb applying MiXCR to the multiplex PCR reads. Among approximately 640,000 distinct CDR3 sequences listed, about 40% were seen once. Specimen: peripheral blood. Receptor source: an adult man with Graves' ophthalmopathy. CDR3s include the opening cysteine and the closing phenylalanine or tryptophan. D genes are given only for firm matches. A row's size may be missing; if present it is once, few, many or a size class.

CDR3aa: CASSLAPGASNQPQHF; CDR3nt: TGTGCCAGCAGCTTAGCCCCAGGGGCAAGCAATCAGCCCCAGCATTTT; abundance: -; v_gene: TRBV7-3; j_gene: TRBJ1-5; d_gene: -
CDR3aa: CATSDFNRVGNTEAFF; CDR3nt: TGTGCCACCAGTGATTTTAACAGGGTGGGGAACACTGAAGCTTTCTTT; abundance: many; v_gene: TRBV24-1; j_gene: TRBJ1-1; d_gene: -
CDR3aa: CASSSWTGAITFEQYF; CDR3nt: TGTGCCAGCAGCTCCTGGACAGGGGCCATAACCTTCGAGCAGTACTTC; abundance: -; v_gene: TRBV5-6; j_gene: TRBJ2-7; d_gene: TRBD1
CDR3aa: CASRWTQTYNSPLHF; CDR3nt: TGTGCCAGCAGATGGACGCAGACCTATAATTCACCCCTCCACTTT; abundance: -; v_gene: TRBV2; j_gene: TRBJ1-6; d_gene: -
CDR3aa: CASSIAGTHGPYEQYF; CDR3nt: TGTGCCAGTAGTATTGCCGGCACTCACGGACCCTACGAGCAGTACTTC; abundance: -; v_gene: TRBV19; j_gene: TRBJ2-7; d_gene: -
CDR3aa: CASSQTQVSGANVLTF; CDR3nt: TGTGCCAGCAGCCAGACCCAGGTATCTGGGGCCAACGTCCTGACTTTC; abundance: many; v_gene: TRBV3-1; j_gene: TRBJ2-6; d_gene: -
CDR3aa: CASRAGEQPQHF; CDR3nt: TGTGCCAGCCGGGCAGGGGAACAGCCCCAGCATTTT; abundance: -; v_gene: TRBV27; j_gene: TRBJ1-5; d_gene: -
CDR3aa: CASSISGASSNQPQHF; CDR3nt: TGTGCCAGTAGTATTTCAGGGGCTAGTAGCAATCAGCCCCAGCATTTT; abundance: many; v_gene: TRBV19; j_gene: TRBJ1-5; d_gene: -
CDR3aa: CASSSLDRASYEQYF; CDR3nt: TGTGCCAGCAGCTCATTGGACAGGGCCTCCTACGAGCAGTACTTC; abundance: many; v_gene: TRBV7-2; j_gene: TRBJ2-7; d_gene: TRBD1
CDR3aa: CASSVFGSPLHF; CDR3nt: TGTGCCAGCAGCGTATTCGGTTCACCCCTCCACTTT; abundance: many; v_gene: TRBV9; j_gene: TRBJ1-6; d_gene: -
CDR3aa: CSAPRGTSSEQYF; CDR3nt: TGCAGTGCTCCCCGGGGGACTAGCTCTGAGCAGTACTTC; abundance: many; v_gene: TRBV20-1; j_gene: TRBJ2-7; d_gene: TRBD2
CDR3aa: CASSLGFRSGANVLTF; CDR3nt: TGTGCCAGCAGCTTAGGGTTCCGTTCTGGGGCCAACGTCCTGACTTTC; abundance: -; v_gene: TRBV7-9; j_gene: TRBJ2-6; d_gene: -
CDR3aa: CASSLLSLNNQPQHF; CDR3nt: TGTGCCAGCAGCTTGCTTTCTCTTAATAATCAGCCCCAGCATTTT; abundance: few; v_gene: TRBV5-6; j_gene: TRBJ1-5; d_gene: -
CDR3aa: CASRDTRGRKNTEAFF; CDR3nt: TGTGCCAGTAGGGACACCAGGGGTAGGAAGAACACTGAAGCTTTCTTT; abundance: many; v_gene: TRBV19; j_gene: TRBJ1-1; d_gene: -
CDR3aa: CASSYLQQFGNTEAFF; CDR3nt: TGTGCCAGCAGTTATCTGCAACAGTTCGGGAACACTGAAGCTTTCTTT; abundance: -; v_gene: TRBV25-1; j_gene: TRBJ1-1; d_gene: -
CDR3aa: CAPLRTSGGKTQYF; CDR3nt: TGTGCCCCCTTAAGGACTAGCGGAGGCAAGACCCAGTACTTC; abundance: -; v_gene: TRBV9; j_gene: TRBJ2-5; d_gene: TRBD2
CDR3aa: CATSLTHKTGGSYDYTF; CDR3nt: TGTGCCACCAGCCTTACCCATAAGACAGGGGGCAGCTATGACTACACCTTC; abundance: -; v_gene: TRBV15; j_gene: TRBJ1-2; d_gene: TRBD1
CDR3aa: CSVEEGEDGYTF; CDR3nt: TGCAGCGTTGAAGAAGGAGAGGATGGCTACACCTTC; abundance: -; v_gene: TRBV29-1; j_gene: TRBJ1-2; d_gene: -